This T cell receptor (beta chain) was recorded in a study of human T cells and chemical hapten exposure. Researchers extracted total RNA from unfractionated whole blood. Unique molecular identifiers were attached to individual cDNA molecules within the library. Original processing methods: The median was roughly 100,000 TCRs per sample, ranging roughly 23,224 to 690,600. MiXCR, run by TCRdb on the 5' RACE reads, gives a single entry per CDR3 protein. These V and J calls rely on TCRdb rather than the paper's analysis. The data show about 110,000 distinct CDR3 sequences, around 20% seen once. The V end was cut by 1 base, the J end by 4 bases, with 8 bases between. From germline, CDR1 is LNHNV and CDR2 YYDKDF (reference sequence). This CDR3 spans 14 amino acids.

The chain employs TRBV15 and TRBJ1-5; D unresolved. The clonotype was recovered from a human donor in good health. In DNA form, the CDR3 reads TGTGCCACCAGCAGAGTAGGCGTTAATCAGCCCCAGCATTTT. Translated: CATSRVGVNQPQHF.